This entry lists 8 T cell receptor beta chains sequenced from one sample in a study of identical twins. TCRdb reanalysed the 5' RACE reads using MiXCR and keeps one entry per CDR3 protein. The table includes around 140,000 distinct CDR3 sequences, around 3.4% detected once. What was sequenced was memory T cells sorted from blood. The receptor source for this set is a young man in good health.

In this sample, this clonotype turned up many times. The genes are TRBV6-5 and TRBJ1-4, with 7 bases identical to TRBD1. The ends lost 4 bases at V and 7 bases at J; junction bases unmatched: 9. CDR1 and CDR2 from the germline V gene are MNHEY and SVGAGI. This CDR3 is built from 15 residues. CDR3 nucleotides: TGTGCCAGCAGTTTACATCAAGGGACAGTTGAAAAACTGTTTTTT. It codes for CASSLHQGTVEKLFF.

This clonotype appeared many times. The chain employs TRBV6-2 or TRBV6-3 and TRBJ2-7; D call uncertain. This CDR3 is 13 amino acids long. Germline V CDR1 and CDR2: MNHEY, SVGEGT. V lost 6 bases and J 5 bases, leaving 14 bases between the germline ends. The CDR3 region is CASSPAGVHEQYF. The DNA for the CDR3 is TGTGCCAGCAGCCCCGCTGGGGTCCACGAGCAGTACTTC.

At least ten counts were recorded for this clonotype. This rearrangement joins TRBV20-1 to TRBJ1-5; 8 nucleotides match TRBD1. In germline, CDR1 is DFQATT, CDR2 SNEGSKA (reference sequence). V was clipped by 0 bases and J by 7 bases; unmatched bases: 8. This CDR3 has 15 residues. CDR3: CSARDWTGIGQPQHF. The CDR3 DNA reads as TGCAGTGCTAGAGATTGGACAGGGATCGGGCAGCCCCAGCATTTT.

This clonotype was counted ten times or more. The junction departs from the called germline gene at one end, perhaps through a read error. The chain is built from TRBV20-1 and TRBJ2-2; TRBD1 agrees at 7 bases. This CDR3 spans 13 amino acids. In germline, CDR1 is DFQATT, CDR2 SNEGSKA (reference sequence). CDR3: CSAKRGPTRELFF. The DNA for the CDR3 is TGCAGTGCTAAGAGGGGGCCCACCCGGGAGCTGTTTTTT.

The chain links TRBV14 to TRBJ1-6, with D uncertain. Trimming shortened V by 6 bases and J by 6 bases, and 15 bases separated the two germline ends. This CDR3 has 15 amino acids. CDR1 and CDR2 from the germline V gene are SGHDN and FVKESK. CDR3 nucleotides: TGTGCCAGCAGGGCTAGTGAAGGGAGTAATTCACCCCTCCACTTT. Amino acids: CASRASEGSNSPLHF.

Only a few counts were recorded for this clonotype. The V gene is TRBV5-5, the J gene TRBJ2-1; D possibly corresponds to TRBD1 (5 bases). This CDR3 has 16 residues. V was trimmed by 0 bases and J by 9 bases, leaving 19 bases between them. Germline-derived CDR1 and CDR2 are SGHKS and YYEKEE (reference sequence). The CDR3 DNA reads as TGTGCCAGCAGCTTGGAAGGGGTTTGGGGATCAAGTGAGCAGTTCTTC. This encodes CASSLEGVWGSSEQFF.

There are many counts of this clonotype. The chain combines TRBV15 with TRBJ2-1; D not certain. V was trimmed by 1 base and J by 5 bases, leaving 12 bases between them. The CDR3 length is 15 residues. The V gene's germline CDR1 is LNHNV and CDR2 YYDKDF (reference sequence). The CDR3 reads CATSRARLTDNEQFF. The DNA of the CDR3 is TGTGCCACCAGCAGAGCCCGGTTAACAGACAATGAGCAGTTCTTC.

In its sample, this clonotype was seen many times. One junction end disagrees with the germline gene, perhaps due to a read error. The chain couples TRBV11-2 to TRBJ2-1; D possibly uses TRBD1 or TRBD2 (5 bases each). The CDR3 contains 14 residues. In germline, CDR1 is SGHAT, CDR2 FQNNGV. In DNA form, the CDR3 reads TGTGCCAGCAGCTCCCAAATTGGGGGAGTGGGCACACTCTTC. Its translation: CASSSQIGGVGTLF.